A single sample gave rise to the 31 T cell receptor beta chains below, sequenced in a study of shared clonotypes between healthy human individuals. This table comes from immunoSEQ multiplex PCR, and its TCRdb copy is limited to in-frame clones, with some not included. The table lists 180,000 or so clones, approximately 92% of them singletons. Sample: naive CD4+ T cells sorted from blood. Sample subset: CD45RA+ positively selected. The receptors shown here come from a woman in her 30s in good health.

The chain employs TRBV18 and TRBJ2-3; 8 bases are a match to TRBD1. The CDR3 sequence is 16 residues long. With 4 bases clipped from V and 1 base from J, the junction kept 7 bases outside the gene matches. Per germline, CDR1 KGHSH and CDR2 LQKENI. The CDR3 DNA sequence: TGTGCCAGCTCACGACTCCCGGGACAGGGCACAGATACGCAGTATTTT. Translation gives CASSRLPGQGTDTQYF. The whole variable domain, filled in from reference TRBV18 and TRBJ2-3, reads NAGVMQNPRHLVRRRGQEARLRCSPMKGHSHVYWYRQLPEEGLKFMVYLQKENIIDESGMPKERFSAEFPKEGPSILRIQQVVRGDSAAYFCASSRLPGQGTDTQYFGPGTRLTVL.

For the CDR3, the DNA is TGTGCCAGCAGCCCCCCAGGACCCGAGCAGTACTTC. Translating gives CASSPPGPEQYF. This chain links TRBV28 with TRBJ2-5; D ambiguous. The J call may be incorrect, as the DNA end agrees better with TRBJ2-7. Germline V gene sequence: CDR1 MDHEN, CDR2 SYDVKM. The CDR3 consists of 12 residues.

The chain combines TRBV19 with TRBJ2-7; TRBD2 matches at 10 bases. V lost 7 bases and J lost 0; bases outside the gene matches: 6. Germline-derived CDR1 and CDR2 are LNHDA and SQIVND (reference sequence). This CDR3 has 15 amino acids. As DNA, the CDR3 is TGTGCCAGTACCACCGGGACTAGCGACTCCTACGAGCAGTACTTC. The encoded protein is CASTTGTSDSYEQYF. Complete variable domain (other parts from reference TRBV19 and TRBJ2-7): DGGITQSPKYLFRKEGQNVTLSCEQNLNHDAMYWYRQDPGQGLRLIYYSQIVNDFQKGDIAEGYSVSREKKESFPLTVTSAQKNPTAFYLCASTTGTSDSYEQYFGPGTRLTVT.

The chain combines TRBV19 with TRBJ2-7, with 7 bases that match TRBD2. Unmatched junction bases numbered 11, after V lost 7 bases and J lost 2 bases. The CDR3 runs to 15 residues. Germline values: CDR1 LNHDA, CDR2 SQIVND (reference sequence). The CDR3 DNA follows: TGTGCCAGTACCCCCTCGTCTGCGGGGGCCTACGAGCAGTACTTC. It specifies CASTPSSAGAYEQYF.

This chain joins TRBV28 and TRBJ1-5; D may be TRBD1 (5 bases). Trimming removed 1 base from V and 4 bases from J, with 14 bases in between. The CDR3 is 16 amino acids. Germline CDR1 MDHEN, CDR2 SYDVKM. The CDR3 nucleotides are TGTGCCAGCAGTTTATTGGGGCCAGGGCAAAATCAGCCCCAGCATTTT. Protein product: CASSLLGPGQNQPQHF.

The genes are TRBV5-1 and TRBJ2-7; 7 nucleotides agree with TRBD2. CDR1 SGHRS and CDR2 YFSETQ come from the germline V gene. V trimming: 0 bases; J trimming: 7 bases; junction bases outside the gene matches: 7. This CDR3 region has 14 residues. CDR3 residues: CASSLAGGSGEQYF. Written as DNA, the CDR3 is TGCGCCAGCAGCTTGGCCGGGGGTAGCGGGGAGCAGTACTTC.

The CDR3 sequence: CASSEGTSGIGNEQFF. CDR3 bases: TGTGCCAGCAGCGAAGGGACTAGCGGGATCGGTAATGAGCAGTTCTTC. This chain connects TRBV5-4 to TRBJ2-1; 13 positions agree with TRBD2. J lost 7 bases, V lost 4 bases, and 8 bases had no gene match. The CDR3 extends over 16 amino acids. Germline V gives CDR1 SGHNT, CDR2 YYREEE (reference sequence).

The chain carries TRBV19 and TRBJ1-1; 10 bases agree with TRBD1. This CDR3 has 17 residues. Trimming removed 4 bases from V and 3 bases from J; junction bases left unmatched: 11. CDR1 LNHDA and CDR2 SQIVND come from the germline V gene (reference sequence). The CDR3 sequence: CASSSPGTGEGYTEAFF. CDR3 coding DNA: TGTGCCAGTAGTAGTCCGGGGACAGGGGAGGGGTACACTGAAGCTTTCTTT.

V usage is TRBV5-1 and J usage is TRBJ1-2, with TRBD1 matching over 10 bases. Germline CDR1 reads SGHRS; CDR2 reads YFSETQ. CDR3 length: 14 residues. The V and J ends lost 4 bases and 4 bases, in that order; junction bases with no gene match: 4. Here the CDR3 DNA reads TGCGCCAGCAGCCCCGGGACAGGGGTCTATGGCTACACCTTC. As protein: CASSPGTGVYGYTF.

The CDR3 DNA sequence: TGCGCCAGCAGCAATTTTCCGGACAGATTCTACGAGCAGTACTTC. Amino acids: CASSNFPDRFYEQYF. The chain uses TRBV5-1 and TRBJ2-7; D perhaps matches TRBD1 (6 bases). Trimming cost V 4 bases and J 3 bases, with 17 bases left between them. Germline CDR1 SGHRS, CDR2 YFSETQ. The CDR3 has 15 residues.

V and J are TRBV5-1 and TRBJ1-1; D is unclear. The V and J ends lost 0 bases and 1 base respectively, with 4 bases between them. The CDR3 contains 13 residues. CDR1 is SGHRS, CDR2 YFSETQ, per germline. CDR3 protein: CASSLDPNTEAFF. CDR3 nucleotides: TGCGCCAGCAGCTTGGACCCGAACACTGAAGCTTTCTTT.

The rearrangement uses TRBV27 and TRBJ1-6; D remains unclear. The V gene's germline CDR1 is MNHEY and CDR2 SMNVEV (reference sequence). This CDR3 has 13 amino acids. The V end was cut by 5 bases, the J end by 8 bases, with 10 bases between. The CDR3: CASSPVGHSPLHF. CDR3 sequence (DNA): TGTGCCAGCAGTCCCGTTGGCCATTCACCCCTCCACTTT.

The chain links TRBV7-9 to TRBJ2-3, with a tentative D call TRBD2 (5 bases). Germline CDR1 is SEHNR and CDR2 is FQNEAQ (reference sequence). V lost 4 bases to trimming and J lost 0 bases, with 11 bases between them. The CDR3 is made up of 15 amino acids. The CDR3 loop reads CASSSRVGSTDTQYF. The CDR3 DNA sequence: TGTGCCAGCAGCTCGCGGGTGGGTAGCACAGATACGCAGTATTTT.

The CDR3 coding sequence is TGTGCCATCAGTGAGAACAGCGGGATCGTCGGTAATGAGCAGTTCTTC. This translates into CAISENSGIVGNEQFF. This chain uses TRBV10-3 with TRBJ2-1; 7 bases are a match to TRBD2. V lost 2 bases and J lost 7; bases outside the gene matches: 11. Germline V gives CDR1 ENHRY, CDR2 SYGVKD. CDR3 length equals 16 residues.

The chain joins TRBV5-1 to TRBJ2-3; weak D call: TRBD1 (5 bases). This CDR3 has 15 amino acids. Germline V gives CDR1 SGHRS, CDR2 YFSETQ. Deletions cut 0 bases from V and 4 bases from J, with 12 bases between. The CDR3 coding sequence is TGCGCCAGCAGCTTGGAAGGGGTGGCGGCAGATACGCAGTATTTT. Protein: CASSLEGVAADTQYF.

The genes are TRBV5-6 and TRBJ1-4; D might be TRBD1 (5 bases). The V end was cut by 4 bases, the J end by 4 bases, with 20 bases between. CDR1 SGHDT and CDR2 YYEEEE come from the germline V gene. This CDR3 has 17 amino acids. The CDR3: CASSPWAARGNNEKLFF. The CDR3 nucleotides are TGTGCCAGCAGCCCATGGGCGGCTCGGGGGAATAATGAAAAACTGTTTTTT.

The chain is built from TRBV7-2 and TRBJ2-6, with D unclear. Trimming left V 5 bases short and J 2 bases short, with 10 bases between. The CDR3 is 15 amino acids. The V gene's germline CDR1 is SGHTA and CDR2 FQGNSA. The CDR3 spells CASSPVRAGANVLTF. CDR3 coding DNA: TGTGCCAGCAGCCCCGTACGGGCTGGGGCCAACGTCCTGACTTTC.

The rearrangement uses TRBV6-5 and TRBJ1-1, with D tentatively TRBD1 (5 bases). The CDR3 loop spans 15 amino acids. V was cut by 5 bases and J by 5 bases, with 18 bases left in between. Germline V gene sequence: CDR1 MNHEY, CDR2 SVGAGI. CDR3 sequence: CASSTWDSGGTEAFF. The DNA of the CDR3 is TGTGCCAGCAGTACATGGGACTCCGGTGGGACTGAAGCTTTCTTT.

The CDR3 sequence: CASSRHPDRGYNEQFF. CDR3 nucleotides: TGTGCCAGCAGCCGACACCCCGACAGGGGATACAATGAGCAGTTCTTC. V usage is TRBV28 and J usage is TRBJ2-1; 8 nucleotides line up with TRBD1. Germline V lookup: CDR1 MDHEN, CDR2 SYDVKM. V was pared by 6 bases and J by 4 bases, with 11 bases of the junction left unmatched. The CDR3 extends over 16 amino acids.

The chain employs TRBV19 and TRBJ2-4, with TRBD1 identical over 9 bases. Germline CDR1 reads LNHDA; CDR2 reads SQIVND (reference sequence). This CDR3 has 13 residues. The V and J ends lost 8 bases and 6 bases, in that order; junction bases with no gene match: 5. In nucleotides, the CDR3 is TGTGCCAGTGCCGACAGGGGGGGAAACATTCAGTACTTC. This codes for CASADRGGNIQYF.

The chain joins TRBV2 to TRBJ1-4; maybe TRBD1 (6 bases). Germline V CDR1 and CDR2: SNHLY, FYNNEI. The CDR3 runs 14 residues. The ends were cut back, 7 bases at V and 5 bases at J, with 14 bases in the middle. CDR3 amino acids: CASKGGLGNEKLFF. CDR3 nucleotide sequence: TGTGCCAGCAAGGGGGGACTCGGGAATGAAAAACTGTTTTTT.

The CDR3 coding sequence is TGTGCCAGCAGCTCAGAGGATATGCCACAAAGTCGGGCCAACGTCCTGACTTTC. Translating gives CASSSEDMPQSRANVLTF. This chain links TRBV7-7 with TRBJ2-6; D unclear. The CDR3 length is 18 residues. Germline V gene sequence: CDR1 SSHAT, CDR2 FNYEAQ (reference sequence). V dropped 4 bases and J dropped 5 bases, with 21 bases sitting between them.

The chain links TRBV28 to TRBJ2-6, with 7 bases identical to TRBD1. The CDR3 loop spans 17 amino acids. The V gene end was trimmed by 5 bases and the J gene end by 0 bases; junction bases not matched to a gene: 7. The germline gives CDR1 MDHEN, CDR2 SYDVKM. The CDR3 DNA sequence: TGTGCCAGCAGTATACCGGGACAGACCTCTGGGGCCAACGTCCTGACTTTC. The encoded protein is CASSIPGQTSGANVLTF.

The chain carries TRBV15 and TRBJ1-3, with D unresolved. CDR1 and CDR2 from the germline V gene are LNHNV and YYDKDF (reference sequence). This CDR3 contains 14 residues. The V end was cut by 3 bases, the J end by 7 bases, with 13 bases between. For the CDR3, the DNA is TGTGCCACCAGCAGGGCCGAAAAAGGGAACACCATATATTTT. Protein: CATSRAEKGNTIYF. Full variable domain (rest looked up from reference TRBV15 and TRBJ1-3): DAMVIQNPRYQVTQFGKPVTLSCSQTLNHNVMYWYQQKSSQAPKLLFHYYDKDFNNEADTPDNFQSRRPNTSFCFLDIRSPGLGDTAMYLCATSRAEKGNTIYFGEGSWLTVV.

The chain carries TRBV5-1 and TRBJ2-6; 7 bases are shared with TRBD1. The V and J ends lost 3 bases and 4 bases, in that order; junction bases with no gene match: 16. Germline values: CDR1 SGHRS, CDR2 YFSETQ. The CDR3 has 19 residues. The CDR3 DNA reads as TGCGCCAGCAGCTCCACCCGTTTGACAGGGCTTACAGGGGCCAACGTCCTGACTTTC. Amino acids: CASSSTRLTGLTGANVLTF.

V is TRBV6-5 and J is TRBJ2-7; 10 bases are shared with TRBD1. The V segment lost 6 bases and the J segment 3 bases; nucleotides outside the gene matches: 8. The germline V gene encodes CDR1 MNHEY and CDR2 SVGAGI. The CDR3 has 15 amino acids. The CDR3 DNA reads TGTGCCAGCAGACGCTCGCGGACAGGGGGCTACGAGCAGTACTTC. Translated: CASRRSRTGGYEQYF.

The chain links TRBV9 to TRBJ1-1; maybe TRBD1 (5 bases). Germline values: CDR1 SGDLS, CDR2 YYNGEE. The V end was cut by 3 bases, the J end by 1 base, with 10 bases between. CDR3 length equals 14 residues. The CDR3, as DNA: TGTGCCAGCAGCGCCTCGGGGGGGAACACTGAAGCTTTCTTT. This sequence encodes CASSASGGNTEAFF.

V gene TRBV4-1 combines with J gene TRBJ2-7, with 7 bases fitting TRBD1. V shed 4 bases, J shed 4 bases, and the junction held 10 bases outside the gene matches. The germline gives CDR1 MGHRA, CDR2 YSYEKL. The CDR3 sequence is 15 residues long. CDR3 sequence (DNA): TGCGCCAGCAGCCGTCCGGGACAGACAGAATACGAGCAGTACTTC. This gives the protein CASSRPGQTEYEQYF.

J is TRBJ2-4 and V is TRBV11-2; D possibly corresponds to TRBD2 (6 bases). Germline values: CDR1 SGHAT, CDR2 FQNNGV. Trimming removed 1 base from V and 1 base from J, with 8 bases in between. The CDR3 has 15 amino acids. Here the CDR3 DNA reads TGTGCCAGCAGCTTAGCCCTAGCGGCCAAAAACATTCAGTACTTC. It translates to CASSLALAAKNIQYF.

Turning to this clone: Other DNA sequences in the same sample also yield this CDR3. The V and J genes are TRBV19 and TRBJ2-6; 7 nucleotides agree with TRBD1. CDR1 and CDR2 (germline): LNHDA, SQIVND (reference sequence). This CDR3 spans 15 amino acids. Trimming took 3 bases from V and 4 from J; bases not matched to a gene: 3. CDR3 in DNA: TGTGCCAGTAGTATCACAGGGGTCGGGGCCAACGTCCTGACTTTC. This codes for CASSITGVGANVLTF.

This clone was recorded once. The chain recombines TRBV19 with TRBJ1-5, with D possibly TRBD1 on 5 matching bases. Between the trimmed V and J ends, which lost 6 bases and 1 base, there was a span of 19 bases. The CDR3 consists of 17 residues. CDR1 and CDR2 (germline): LNHDA, SQIVND (reference sequence). In DNA, the CDR3 is TGTGCCAGTAGATCAGTAGAGGGGAAGTCCAGCAATCAGCCCCAGCATTTT. It yields the protein CASRSVEGKSSNQPQHF.